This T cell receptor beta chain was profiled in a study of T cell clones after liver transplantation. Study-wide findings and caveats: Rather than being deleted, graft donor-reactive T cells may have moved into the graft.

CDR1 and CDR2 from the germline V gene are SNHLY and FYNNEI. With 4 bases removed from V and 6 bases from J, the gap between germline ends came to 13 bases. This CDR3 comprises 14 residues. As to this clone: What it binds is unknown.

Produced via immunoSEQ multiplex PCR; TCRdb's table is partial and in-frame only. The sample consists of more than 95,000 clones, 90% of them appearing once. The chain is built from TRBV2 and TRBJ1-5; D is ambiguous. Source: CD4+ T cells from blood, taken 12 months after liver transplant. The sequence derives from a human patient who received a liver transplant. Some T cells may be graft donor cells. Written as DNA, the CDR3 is TGTGCCAGCAGTGTGGGCCTCTACGGTCAGCCCCAGCATTTT. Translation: CASSVGLYGQPQHF.